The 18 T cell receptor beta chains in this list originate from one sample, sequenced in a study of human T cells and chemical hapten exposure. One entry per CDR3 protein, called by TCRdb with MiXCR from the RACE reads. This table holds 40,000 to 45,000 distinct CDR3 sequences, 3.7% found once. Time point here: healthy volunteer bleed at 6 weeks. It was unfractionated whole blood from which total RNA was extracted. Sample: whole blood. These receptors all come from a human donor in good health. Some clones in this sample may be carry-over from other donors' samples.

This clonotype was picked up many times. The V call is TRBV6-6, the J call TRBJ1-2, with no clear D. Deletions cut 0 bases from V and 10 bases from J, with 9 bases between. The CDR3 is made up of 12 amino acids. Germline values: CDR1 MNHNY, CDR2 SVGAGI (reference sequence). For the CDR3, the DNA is TGTGCCAGCAGTTACTCATCAGAGGTCTACACCTTC. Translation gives CASSYSSEVYTF.

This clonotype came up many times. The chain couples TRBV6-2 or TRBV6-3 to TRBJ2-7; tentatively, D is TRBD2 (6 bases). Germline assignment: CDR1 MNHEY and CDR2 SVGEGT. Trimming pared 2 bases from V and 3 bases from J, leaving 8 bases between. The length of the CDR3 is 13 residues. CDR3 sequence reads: CASSYGRGYEQYF. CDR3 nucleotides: TGTGCCAGCAGTTACGGGCGGGGCTACGAGCAGTACTTC.

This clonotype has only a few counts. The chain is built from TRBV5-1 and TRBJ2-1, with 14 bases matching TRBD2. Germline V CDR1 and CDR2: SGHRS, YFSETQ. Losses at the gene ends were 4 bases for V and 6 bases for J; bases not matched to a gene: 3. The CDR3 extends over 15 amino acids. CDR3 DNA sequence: TGCGCCAGCAGCCGAGGGACTAGCGGGAGCAATGAGCAGTTCTTC. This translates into CASSRGTSGSNEQFF.

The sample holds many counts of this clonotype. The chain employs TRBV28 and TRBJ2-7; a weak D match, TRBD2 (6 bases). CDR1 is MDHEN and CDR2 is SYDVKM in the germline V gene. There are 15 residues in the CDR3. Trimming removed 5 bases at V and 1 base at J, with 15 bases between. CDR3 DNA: TGTGCCAGCAGTCCCCCGGTCGGGAGTTCCTACGAGCAGTACTTC. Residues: CASSPPVGSSYEQYF.

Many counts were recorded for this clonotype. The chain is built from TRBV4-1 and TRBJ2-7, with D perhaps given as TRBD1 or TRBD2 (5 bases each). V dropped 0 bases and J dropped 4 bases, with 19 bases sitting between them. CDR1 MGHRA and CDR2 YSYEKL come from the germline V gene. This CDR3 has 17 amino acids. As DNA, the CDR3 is TGCGCCAGCAGCCAAGATCCCAACGTCGGGGCCAGATACGAGCAGTACTTC. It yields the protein CASSQDPNVGARYEQYF.

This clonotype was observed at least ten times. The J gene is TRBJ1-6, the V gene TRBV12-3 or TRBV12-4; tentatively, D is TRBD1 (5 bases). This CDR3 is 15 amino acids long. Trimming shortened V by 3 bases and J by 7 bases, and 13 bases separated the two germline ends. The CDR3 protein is CASSFGGIGNSPLHF. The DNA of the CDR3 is TGTGCCAGCAGTTTCGGGGGGATAGGAAATTCACCCCTCCACTTT.

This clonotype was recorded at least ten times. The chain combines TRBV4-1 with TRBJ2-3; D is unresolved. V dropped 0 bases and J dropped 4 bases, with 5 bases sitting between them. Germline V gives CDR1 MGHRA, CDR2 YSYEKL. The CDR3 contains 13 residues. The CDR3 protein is CASSQERPDTQYF. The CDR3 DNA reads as TGCGCCAGCAGCCAAGAAAGGCCAGATACGCAGTATTTT.

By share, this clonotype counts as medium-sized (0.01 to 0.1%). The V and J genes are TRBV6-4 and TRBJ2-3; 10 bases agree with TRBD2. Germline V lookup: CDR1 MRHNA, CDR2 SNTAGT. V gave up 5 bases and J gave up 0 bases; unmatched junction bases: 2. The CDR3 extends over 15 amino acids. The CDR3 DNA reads TGTGCCAGCAGTCCGACTAGCGGGAGCACAGATACGCAGTATTTT. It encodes CASSPTSGSTDTQYF.

The CDR3 nucleotides read TGTGCCAGCAGCTTGGGCCTAGCGGGACTCTCCTACGAGCAGTACTTC. It codes for CASSLGLAGLSYEQYF. The chain employs TRBV5-4 and TRBJ2-7, with TRBD2 identical over 9 bases. V trimming: 0 bases; J trimming: 0 bases; junction bases outside the gene matches: 4. This CDR3 region has 16 residues. The germline V gene encodes CDR1 SGHNT and CDR2 YYREEE (reference sequence). Drawing the rest from reference TRBV5-4 and TRBJ2-7, the complete variable domain is ETGVTQSPTHLIKTRGQQVTLRCSSQSGHNTVSWYQQALGQGPQFIFQYYREEENGRGNFPPRFSGLQFPNYSSELNVNALELDDSALYLCASSLGLAGLSYEQYFGPGTRLTVT.

The CDR3: CASSIIGQGLNTGELFF. The CDR3 DNA reads TGTGCCAGTAGCATCATCGGACAGGGTTTGAACACCGGGGAGCTGTTTTTT. The rearrangement links TRBV19 to TRBJ2-2; TRBD1 agrees at 8 bases. The V gene end was trimmed by 6 bases and the J gene end by 1 base; junction bases not matched to a gene: 10. CDR1 and CDR2 from the germline V gene are LNHDA and SQIVND (reference sequence). The CDR3 has 17 amino acids. Variable domain in full (rest from reference TRBV19 and TRBJ2-2): DGGITQSPKYLFRKEGQNVTLSCEQNLNHDAMYWYRQDPGQGLRLIYYSQIVNDFQKGDIAEGYSVSREKKESFPLTVTSAQKNPTAFYLCASSIIGQGLNTGELFFGEGSRLTVL.

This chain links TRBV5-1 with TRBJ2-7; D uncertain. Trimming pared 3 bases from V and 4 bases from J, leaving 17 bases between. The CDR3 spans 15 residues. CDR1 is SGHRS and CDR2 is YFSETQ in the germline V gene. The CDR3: CASSSGGWAAYEQYF. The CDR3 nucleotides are TGCGCCAGCAGCTCTGGCGGTTGGGCCGCTTACGAGCAGTACTTC.

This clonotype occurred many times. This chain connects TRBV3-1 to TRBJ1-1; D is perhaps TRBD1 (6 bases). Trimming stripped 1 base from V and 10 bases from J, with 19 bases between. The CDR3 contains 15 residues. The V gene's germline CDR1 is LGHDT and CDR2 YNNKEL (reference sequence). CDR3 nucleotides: TGTGCCAGCAGCCAAGTTAAGGTGGGGGGCACGGGAGCTTTCTTT. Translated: CASSQVKVGGTGAFF.

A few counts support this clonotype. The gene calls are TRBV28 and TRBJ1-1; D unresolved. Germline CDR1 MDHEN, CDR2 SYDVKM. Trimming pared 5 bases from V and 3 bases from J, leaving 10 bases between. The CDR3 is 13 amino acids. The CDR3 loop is CASSPPGDTEAFF. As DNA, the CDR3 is TGTGCCAGCAGTCCCCCGGGAGACACTGAAGCTTTCTTT.

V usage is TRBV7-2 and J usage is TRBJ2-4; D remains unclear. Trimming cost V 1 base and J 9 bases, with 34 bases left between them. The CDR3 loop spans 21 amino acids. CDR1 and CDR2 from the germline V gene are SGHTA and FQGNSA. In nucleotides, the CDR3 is TGTGCCAGCAGCTTAGAGGAGTATACGGTAGACACGATTGTGCTCAAGGGCATTCAGTACTTC. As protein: CASSLEEYTVDTIVLKGIQYF.

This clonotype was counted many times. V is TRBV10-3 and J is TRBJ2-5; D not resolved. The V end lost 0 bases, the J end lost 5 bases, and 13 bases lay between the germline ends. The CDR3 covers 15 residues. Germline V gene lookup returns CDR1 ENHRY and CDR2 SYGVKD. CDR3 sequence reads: CAISESTRDTETQYF. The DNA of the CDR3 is TGTGCCATCAGTGAGTCGACTCGCGATACGGAGACCCAGTACTTC.

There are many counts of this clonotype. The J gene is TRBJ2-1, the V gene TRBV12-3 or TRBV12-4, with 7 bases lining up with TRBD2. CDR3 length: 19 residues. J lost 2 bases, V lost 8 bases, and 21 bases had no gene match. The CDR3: CASGPTGTTGLAAYNEQFF. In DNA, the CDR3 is TGTGCCAGCGGTCCTACCGGGACCACGGGTCTAGCGGCCTACAATGAGCAGTTCTTC.

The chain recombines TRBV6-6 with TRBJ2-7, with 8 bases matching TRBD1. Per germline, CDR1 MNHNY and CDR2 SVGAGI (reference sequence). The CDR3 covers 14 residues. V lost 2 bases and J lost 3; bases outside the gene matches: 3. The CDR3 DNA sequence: TGTGCCAGCAGTTACGACAGGGGAGGCTACGAGCAGTACTTC. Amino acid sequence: CASSYDRGGYEQYF.

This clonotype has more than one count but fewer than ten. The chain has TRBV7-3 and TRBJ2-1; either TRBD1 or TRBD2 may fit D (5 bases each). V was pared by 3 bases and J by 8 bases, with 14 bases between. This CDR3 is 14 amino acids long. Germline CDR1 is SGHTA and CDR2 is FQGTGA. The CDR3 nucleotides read TGTGCCAGCAGCTTGAGGCCAGGGAGCCATGAGCAGTTCTTC. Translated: CASSLRPGSHEQFF.